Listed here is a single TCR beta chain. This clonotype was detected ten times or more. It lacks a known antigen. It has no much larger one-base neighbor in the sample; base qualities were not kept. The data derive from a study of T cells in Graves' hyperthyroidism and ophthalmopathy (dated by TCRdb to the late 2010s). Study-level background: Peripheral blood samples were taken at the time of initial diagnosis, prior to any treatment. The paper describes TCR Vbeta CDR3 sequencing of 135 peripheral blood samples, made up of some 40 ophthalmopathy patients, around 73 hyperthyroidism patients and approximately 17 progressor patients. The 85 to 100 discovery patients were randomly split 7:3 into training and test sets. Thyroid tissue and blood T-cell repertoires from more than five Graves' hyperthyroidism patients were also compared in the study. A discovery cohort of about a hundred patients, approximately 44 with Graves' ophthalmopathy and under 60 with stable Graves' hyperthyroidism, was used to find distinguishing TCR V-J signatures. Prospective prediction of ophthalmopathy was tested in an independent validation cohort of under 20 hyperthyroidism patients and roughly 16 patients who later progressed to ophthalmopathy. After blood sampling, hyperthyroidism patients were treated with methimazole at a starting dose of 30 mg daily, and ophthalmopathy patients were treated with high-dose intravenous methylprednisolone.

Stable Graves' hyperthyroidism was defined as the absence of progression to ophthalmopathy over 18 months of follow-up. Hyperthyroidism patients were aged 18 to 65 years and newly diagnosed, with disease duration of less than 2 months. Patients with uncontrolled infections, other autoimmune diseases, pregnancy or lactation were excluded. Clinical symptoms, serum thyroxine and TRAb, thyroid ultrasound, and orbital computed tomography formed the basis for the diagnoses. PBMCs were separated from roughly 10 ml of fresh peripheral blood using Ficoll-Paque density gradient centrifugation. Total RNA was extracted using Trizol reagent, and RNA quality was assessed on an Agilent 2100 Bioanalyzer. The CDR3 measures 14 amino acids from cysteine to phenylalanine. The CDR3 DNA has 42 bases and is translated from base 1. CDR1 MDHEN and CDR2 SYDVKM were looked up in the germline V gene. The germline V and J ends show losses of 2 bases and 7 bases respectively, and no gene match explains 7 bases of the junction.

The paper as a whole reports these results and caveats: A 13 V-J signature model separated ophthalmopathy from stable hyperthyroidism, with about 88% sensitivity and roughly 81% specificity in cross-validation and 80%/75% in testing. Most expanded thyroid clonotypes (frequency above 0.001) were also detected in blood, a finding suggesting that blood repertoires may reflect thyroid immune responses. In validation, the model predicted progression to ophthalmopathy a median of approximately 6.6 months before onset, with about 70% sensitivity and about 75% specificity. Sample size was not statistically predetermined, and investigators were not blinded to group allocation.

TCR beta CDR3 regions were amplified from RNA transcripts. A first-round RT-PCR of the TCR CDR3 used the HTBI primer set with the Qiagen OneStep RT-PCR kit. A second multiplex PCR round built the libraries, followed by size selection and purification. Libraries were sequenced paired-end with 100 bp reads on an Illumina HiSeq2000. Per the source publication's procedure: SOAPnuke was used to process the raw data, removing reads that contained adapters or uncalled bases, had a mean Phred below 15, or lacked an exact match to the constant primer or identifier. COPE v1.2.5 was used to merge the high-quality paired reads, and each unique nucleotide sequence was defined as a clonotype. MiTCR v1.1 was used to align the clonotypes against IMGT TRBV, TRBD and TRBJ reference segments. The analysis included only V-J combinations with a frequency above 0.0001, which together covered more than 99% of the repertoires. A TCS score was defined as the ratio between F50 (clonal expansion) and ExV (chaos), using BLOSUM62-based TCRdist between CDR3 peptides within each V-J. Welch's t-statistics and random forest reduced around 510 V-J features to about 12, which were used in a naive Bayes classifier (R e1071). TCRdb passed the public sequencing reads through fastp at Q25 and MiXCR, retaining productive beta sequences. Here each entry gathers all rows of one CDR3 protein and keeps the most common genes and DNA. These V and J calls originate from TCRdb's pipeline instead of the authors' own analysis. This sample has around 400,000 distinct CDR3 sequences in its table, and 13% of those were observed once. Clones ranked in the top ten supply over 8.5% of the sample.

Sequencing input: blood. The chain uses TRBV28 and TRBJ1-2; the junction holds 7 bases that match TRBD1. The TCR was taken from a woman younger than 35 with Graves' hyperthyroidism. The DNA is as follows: TGTGCCAGCAGTTTAAGTCAGGGGGAGAGTGGCTACACCTTC. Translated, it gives CASSLSQGESGYTF.